This is a list of T cell receptor beta chains from one sample in a study of T cell responses to AZD1222 COVID-19 vaccine. Clones were sequenced by immunoSEQ multiplex PCR, and TCRdb holds only the in-frame ones, with some missing. This sample has 100,000 to 150,000 clones, with about 88% found just once. The specimen comprised peripheral blood, sampled on day 0 of AZD1222 vaccination. The receptors originated from an adult in good health. Each CDR3 is given with its conserved first and last residue. D genes are given only for firm matches. Size is stated for part of the rows, as once, few or many counts, or as a class when the clone is expanded.

14 | NA | TRBJ2-1 | TRBD1 | TRBV2 | CASTRDRDYNEQFF | TGTGCCAGCACCCGGGACAGGGATTACAATGAGCAGTTCTTC
16 | NA | TRBJ1-6 | NA | TRBV5-6 | CASSPKLGHNNSPLHF | TGTGCCAGCAGCCCGAAACTGGGACACAATAATTCACCCCTCCACTTT
14 | NA | TRBJ2-7 | TRBD1 | TRBV9 | CASSVVPTGGEQYF | TGTGCCAGCAGCGTCGTACCGACAGGGGGCGAGCAGTACTTC
16 | NA | TRBJ1-2 | NA | TRBV27 | CASSLELATANYGYTF | TGTGCCAGCAGTTTAGAACTGGCGACAGCGAACTATGGCTACACCTTC
16 | NA | TRBJ2-2 | TRBD2 | TRBV5-1 | CASSFGTSGNTGELFF | TGCGCCAGCAGCTTTGGGACTAGCGGTAACACCGGGGAGCTGTTTTTT
14 | few | TRBJ1-1 | TRBD1 | TRBV25-1 | CASDRGLMNTEAFF | TGTGCCAGCGACAGGGGGCTGATGAACACTGAAGCTTTCTTT
15 | NA | TRBJ1-6 | TRBD1 | TRBV5-5 | CASSLVQGANSPLHF | TGTGCCAGCAGCTTGGTACAGGGGGCCAATTCACCCCTCCACTTT
12 | NA | TRBJ2-7 | NA | TRBV12-3/TRBV12-4 | CASSFTGYEQYF | TGTGCCAGCAGTTTCACAGGGTACGAGCAGTACTTC
14 | NA | TRBJ1-1 | TRBD1 | TRBV7-2 | CASSTRQGNTEAFF | TGTGCCAGCAGCACTCGACAGGGGAACACTGAAGCTTTCTTT
16 | NA | TRBJ2-7 | NA | TRBV9 | CASSLAETPVPYEQYF | TGTGCCAGCAGCCTCGCGGAAACCCCGGTCCCCTACGAGCAGTACTTC
14 | NA | TRBJ1-2 | TRBD1 | TRBV19 | CASSIAGTGGGYTF | TGTGCCAGTAGTATAGCAGGGACAGGCGGTGGCTACACCTTC
14 | NA | TRBJ1-4 | NA | TRBV3-1/TRBV3-2 | CASSQNLPGEKLFF | TGTGCCAGCAGCCAAAACCTACCGGGTGAAAAACTGTTTTTT
13 | NA | TRBJ2-7 | NA | TRBV12-3/TRBV12-4 | CASSFGRESEQYF | TGTGCCAGCAGTTTCGGCAGGGAATCCGAGCAGTACTTC
16 | NA | TRBJ2-2 | TRBD1 | TRBV5-1 | CASSLAGQENTGELFF | TGCGCCAGCAGCTTGGCCGGACAGGAGAACACCGGGGAGCTGTTTTTT
16 | NA | TRBJ2-5 | TRBD2 | TRBV7-8 | CASSLVAGGRGETQYF | TGTGCCAGCAGCTTAGTAGCGGGGGGCCGAGGGGAGACCCAGTACTTC
14 | NA | TRBJ1-1 | NA | TRBV5-1 | CASSLGGSETEAFF | TGCGCCAGCAGCTTGGGGGGGTCGGAGACTGAAGCTTTCTTT
14 | NA | TRBJ1-3 | NA | TRBV4-1 | CASSRERTGNTIYF | TGCGCCAGCAGCCGAGAAAGAACTGGAAACACCATATATTTT